The rows below give T cell receptor beta chains drawn from one sample of a study of vaccination and CD4 T cells after COVID-19. TCRdb re-analysed the PCR reads in MiXCR, keeping a single row per CDR3 protein. The sample consists of about 18,000 distinct CDR3 sequences, roughly three fifths of them appearing once. For these TCRs, the target antigens are not known. The sequencing here drew on CD4+ T cells from blood, cultured in vitro, taken after SARS-CoV-2 vaccination. Receptors were obtained from a human donor who had recovered from COVID-19. Both conserved end residues are trimmed from each CDR3.

TRBV20-1 | SAPPNLNTEAF
TRBV6-1 | ASRELGGSYNEQF
TRBV6-1 | ASSESGLLGNTIY
TRBV11-3 | ASSPRNNSPLH
TRBV6-1 | ASRAPGTGGANTEAF
TRBV20-1 | SARGGAVSSYEQY
TRBV20-1 | SAETSGSYEQY
TRBV10-1 | ASRNEGQHEAF
TRBV6-5 | ASSYWRGGTDTQY
TRBV9 | ASSVGDRGTPQH
TRBV18 | ASSPAGADNTEAF
TRBV20-1 | SVGAGGYRAKNIQY
TRBV7-2 | ASSETRPGTRHNEQF
TRBV7-7 | ASSLSGSDEQF
TRBV4-3 | ARLDPWRTRANTIY
TRBV19 | ASSAKGQGAHYGYT
TRBV28 | ASSPISSYEQY
TRBV4-3 | ASSPTVGTEAF
TRBV30 | AWSNGGTYGYT
TRBV7-9 | ASSLGGNTIY
TRBV20-1 | SASNGYT
TRBV11-1 | ASSLNSGTGGEQY